Following are 25 T cell receptor beta chains from one sample sequenced in a study of lung T cells in sarcoidosis with Löfgren's syndrome. TCRdb reprocessed the reads with MiXCR, giving one entry per CDR3 protein. Among about 19,000 distinct CDR3 sequences listed, 21% were seen once. Sample: CD4+ T cells from bronchoalveolar lavage. These receptors originate from a human donor with sarcoidosis (Löfgren's syndrome or another form), or a control subject (not recorded which).

As for this clonotype: Given a much more abundant clone one base away, this may be a read error. The rearrangement uses TRBV20-1 and TRBJ2-1, with D perhaps TRBD2 (6 bases). Germline loops: CDR1 DFQATT, CDR2 SNEGSKA (reference sequence). Trimming took off 0 bases at V and 4 bases at J, with 10 bases between the two ends. The CDR3 covers 14 residues. Written as DNA, the CDR3 is TGCAGTGCTAGAGACGGGGGTCGGTACAATGAGCAGTTCTTC. This encodes CSARDGGRYNEQFF.

The chain combines TRBV19 with TRBJ2-1; 7 bases align to TRBD1. There are 16 residues in the CDR3. Losses at the gene ends were 4 bases for V and 7 bases for J; bases not matched to a gene: 13. In germline, CDR1 is LNHDA, CDR2 SQIVND (reference sequence). DNA for the CDR3: TGTGCCAGTAGTAGAAGTCGACAGGGTAGGATTAATGAGCAGTTCTTC. Encoded protein: CASSRSRQGRINEQFF.

This clonotype was recorded at least ten times. V and J are TRBV18 and TRBJ2-1, with no clear D. Per the germline V gene, CDR1 is KGHSH and CDR2 is LQKENI. The length of the CDR3 is 13 residues. Trimming shortened V by 0 bases and J by 5 bases, and 5 bases separated the two germline ends. CDR3 sequence reads: CASSPPSDNEQFF. As DNA, the CDR3 is TGTGCCAGCTCACCACCATCTGACAATGAGCAGTTCTTC.

The chain has TRBV11-2 and TRBJ1-2, with TRBD1 matching 10 bases. CDR1 is SGHAT, CDR2 FQNNGV, per germline. This CDR3 spans 16 amino acids. Trimming took 1 base from V and 6 from J; bases not matched to a gene: 8. CDR3 bases: TGTGCCAGCAGCTTAGGCCGGGACAGGGGTATCCATGGCTACACCTTC. Translating gives CASSLGRDRGIHGYTF.

The chain's CDR3 is CAISESVANYGYTF. The DNA of the CDR3 is TGTGCCATCAGTGAGTCTGTGGCGAACTATGGCTACACCTTC. The chain uses TRBV10-3 and TRBJ1-2; D uncertain. Trimming left V 0 bases short and J 2 bases short, with 7 bases between. CDR1 is ENHRY and CDR2 is SYGVKD in the germline V gene. This CDR3 has 14 amino acids.

This clonotype has a handful of counts. This sequence joins TRBV12-3 or TRBV12-4 and TRBJ1-2; D is unclear. The CDR3 loop spans 14 amino acids. Trimming pared 2 bases from V and 4 bases from J, leaving 11 bases between. CDR3 nucleotide sequence: TGTGCCAGCAGTTTACGGGGTCAGACCTATGGCTACACCTTC. Encoded protein: CASSLRGQTYGYTF.

By share, this clonotype counts as medium-sized. The chain carries TRBV6-1 and TRBJ2-3; no clear D gene. The germline V gene has CDR1 MNHNS and CDR2 SASEGT. This CDR3 contains 16 residues. With 7 bases removed from V and 0 bases from J, the gap between germline ends came to 17 bases. CDR3 bases: TGTGCCAGCATTTCAATGCCCGGATCTAGCACAGATACGCAGTATTTT. Translating gives CASISMPGSSTDTQYF.

For this clonotype: One base away lies a much larger clone, so this may be a sequencing read error. The CDR3 region is CASSFLGGAFRAENIQYF. The DNA for the CDR3 is TGTGCCAGCAGTTTTCTAGGCGGAGCTTTTAGAGCCGAAAACATTCAGTACTTC. This chain links TRBV7-2 with TRBJ2-4; D remains ambiguous. This CDR3 region has 18 residues. The germline V gene encodes CDR1 SGHTA and CDR2 FQGNSA.

By share of the sample, this clonotype is medium-sized. This chain joins TRBV20-1 and TRBJ1-1; D might be TRBD1 (5 bases). This CDR3 comprises 13 residues. Germline-derived CDR1 and CDR2 are DFQATT and SNEGSKA (reference sequence). Trimming pared 2 bases from V and 1 base from J, leaving 8 bases between. In nucleotides, the CDR3 is TGCAGTGCTAGAATACAGGCGAACACTGAAGCTTTCTTT. Its protein product is CSARIQANTEAFF.

Points on this clonotype: A junction end diverges from the germline sequence, so it may reflect a read error. The chain uses TRBV5-1 and TRBJ2-2; the D gene is possibly TRBD1 (5 bases). Germline V CDR1 and CDR2: SGHRS, YFSETQ. This CDR3 is built from 15 residues. CDR3 in amino acids: CASNLLTANTGELFF. In nucleotides, the CDR3 is TGCGCCAGCAACTTGTTGACAGCAAACACCGGGGAGCTGTTTTTT.

This clonotype is medium-sized within its sample. The genes are TRBV20-1 and TRBJ2-3; no firm D call. CDR3 size: 11 residues. The germline CDR1 and CDR2 sequences are DFQATT and SNEGSKA (reference sequence). Trimming stripped 5 bases from V and 5 bases from J, with 8 bases between. The CDR3 coding sequence is TGCAGTGCTGAACAGCAAGATACGCAGTATTTT. Protein: CSAEQQDTQYF.

This clonotype qualifies as medium-sized (0.01 to 0.1%). Here the CDR3 DNA reads TGTGCCAGCAACTCAATGGGGTTGCTCTGGTATGAGCAGTTCTTC. Its translation: CASNSMGLLWYEQFF. This chain links TRBV28 with TRBJ2-1, with D unresolved. The V end was cut by 7 bases, the J end by 8 bases, with 21 bases between. Germline CDR1 and CDR2: MDHEN and SYDVKM. This CDR3 spans 15 amino acids. Full variable domain (remainder filled in from reference TRBV28 and TRBJ2-1): DVKVTQSSRYLVKRTGEKVFLECVQDMDHENMFWYRQDPGLGLRLIYFSYDVKMKEKGDIPEGYSVSREKKERFSLILESASTNQTSMYLCASNSMGLLWYEQFFGPGTRLTVL.

This clonotype turned up a few times. This chain joins TRBV5-4 and TRBJ1-2; TRBD1 matches 7 bases. Germline V lookup: CDR1 SGHNT, CDR2 YYREEE (reference sequence). J lost 2 bases, V lost 3 bases, and 1 base had no gene match. This CDR3 region has 13 residues. CDR3 in amino acids: CASSWGQNYGYTF. The CDR3 nucleotides read TGTGCCAGCAGCTGGGGACAGAACTATGGCTACACCTTC.

By its share, this clonotype is medium-sized. J is TRBJ1-5 and V is TRBV7-2; no clear D. Germline assignment: CDR1 SGHTA and CDR2 FQGNSA. V was clipped by 1 base and J by 11 bases, with 15 bases between them. This CDR3 spans 14 amino acids. The CDR3 DNA is TGTGCCAGCAGCTTAGTGGGGTACGGGCAGACCCAGCATTTT. It yields the protein CASSLVGYGQTQHF.

This clonotype was recorded only once. The CDR3 end shows no conserved phenylalanine or tryptophan, and so a read error is likely. The CDR3, as DNA: TGTGCCAGCAGCGTAGATCCGGGGGTAGACAATGAGCAGTTCTCC. Translated, it gives CASSVDPGVDNEQFS. The chain links TRBV9 to TRBJ2-1, with a weak D call TRBD2 (6 bases). Germline V gene lookup returns CDR1 SGDLS and CDR2 YYNGEE. This CDR3 spans 15 amino acids. With 0 bases removed from V and 5 bases from J, the gap between germline ends came to 12 bases.

This clonotype is categorized as medium-sized. The chain employs TRBV6-1 and TRBJ2-7; TRBD1 matches 10 bases. V was pared by 6 bases and J by 3 bases, with 8 bases of the junction left unmatched. The germline V gene encodes CDR1 MNHNS and CDR2 SASEGT. The CDR3 length is 15 residues. CDR3 nucleotide sequence: TGTGCCAGCAGCCGTGGACAGGGGGTGGTCTACGAGCAGTACTTC. Translated: CASSRGQGVVYEQYF.

The chain combines TRBV29-1 with TRBJ2-3; 10 positions agree with TRBD2. Germline V gene lookup returns CDR1 SQVTM and CDR2 ANQGSEA. This CDR3 region has 16 residues. Trimming cost V 6 bases and J 1 base; bases outside gene matches: 10. The CDR3 loop reads CSVSGSGRFGTDTQYF. The DNA for the CDR3 is TGCAGCGTATCTGGTAGCGGGAGGTTCGGCACAGATACGCAGTATTTT.

Turning to this clonotype: One end of the junction is discordant with germline, which a read error may explain. The CDR3 sequence: CASLPGDTQYF. CDR3 DNA: TGTGCCAGCTTACCAGGAGATACGCAGTATTTT. The chain combines TRBV18 with TRBJ2-3; no reliable D call. CDR3 length: 11 amino acids. The germline V gene encodes CDR1 KGHSH and CDR2 LQKENI. Based on the CDR3 plus reference TRBV18 and TRBJ2-3, the full variable domain is NAGVMQNPRHLVRRRGQEARLRCSPMKGHSHVYWYRQLPEEGLKFMVYLQKENIIDESGMPKERFSAEFPKEGPSILRIQQVVRGDSAAYFCASLPGDTQYFGPGTRLTVL.

To note about this clonotype: A much larger clone lies one base from this, so it may be a read error. The chain couples TRBV2 to TRBJ2-7; tentative D call: TRBD1 (6 bases). CDR3 length: 15 amino acids. The germline V gene encodes CDR1 SNHLY and CDR2 FYNNEI. The V end was cut by 6 bases, the J end by 7 bases, with 22 bases between. Written as DNA, the CDR3 is TGTGCCAGCAGCACCAGACAGGTGGCGTCGGGTGAGCAGTACTTC. This translates into CASSTRQVASGEQYF.

The chain uses TRBV19 and TRBJ1-5, with unresolved D. The CDR3 has 14 amino acids. The V gene lost 3 bases and the J gene lost 0 bases, with 6 bases spanning the gap. In germline, CDR1 is LNHDA, CDR2 SQIVND (reference sequence). The CDR3 sequence is CASSMTFSNQPQHF. CDR3 DNA sequence: TGTGCCAGTAGTATGACCTTTAGCAATCAGCCCCAGCATTTT. The entire variable domain, with the rest obtained from reference TRBV19 and TRBJ1-5, is as follows: DGGITQSPKYLFRKEGQNVTLSCEQNLNHDAMYWYRQDPGQGLRLIYYSQIVNDFQKGDIAEGYSVSREKKESFPLTVTSAQKNPTAFYLCASSMTFSNQPQHFGDGTRLSIL.

This clonotype has ten or more counts. V gene TRBV11-1 combines with J gene TRBJ2-1, with TRBD1 identical over 7 bases. V lost 6 bases to trimming and J lost 4 bases; unmatched junction nucleotides: 9. The CDR3 extends over 15 amino acids. Germline V lookup: CDR1 SGHAT, CDR2 FQDESV (reference sequence). The CDR3 nucleotides read TGTGCCAGCAGTCCGACCGGGACAGTGTACAATGAGCAGTTCTTC. Protein: CASSPTGTVYNEQFF.

This clonotype is medium-sized within its sample. The V and J genes are TRBV28 and TRBJ1-4; 9 positions agree with TRBD1. The CDR3 is made up of 16 amino acids. Trimming removed 4 bases from V and 5 bases from J; junction bases left unmatched: 8. Germline V lookup: CDR1 MDHEN, CDR2 SYDVKM. CDR3 in DNA: TGTGCCAGCAGTTCTTCAGGGACAGGGAACAATGAAAAACTGTTTTTT. It specifies CASSSSGTGNNEKLFF.

In this sample, this clonotype is medium-sized. This chain uses TRBV6-1 with TRBJ1-1, with D possibly matching TRBD1 (6 bases). The V gene lost 5 bases and the J gene lost 4 bases, with 14 bases spanning the gap. The CDR3 loop spans 14 amino acids. Germline CDR1 MNHNS, CDR2 SASEGT. In nucleotides, the CDR3 is TGTGCCAGCAGTTTACAGGGATGGAGCACTGAAGCTTTCTTT. Encoded protein: CASSLQGWSTEAFF.

The chain couples TRBV12-5 to TRBJ1-1, with TRBD1 as a possible D gene (5 bases). The V end lost 3 bases, the J end lost 2 bases, and 10 bases lay between the germline ends. CDR1 LGHNT and CDR2 FRNRAP come from the germline V gene. This CDR3 spans 14 amino acids. The CDR3 DNA reads as TGTGCTAGTGGTTTTCTGAGGGGAAACACTGAAGCTTTCTTT. Translating gives CASGFLRGNTEAFF. Supplemented by reference TRBV12-5 and TRBJ1-1, the full variable domain reads DARVTQTPRHKVTEMGQEVTMRCQPILGHNTVFWYRQTMMQGLELLAYFRNRAPLDDSGMPKDRFSAEMPDATLATLKIQPSEPRDSAVYFCASGFLRGNTEAFFGQGTRLTVV.

Concerning this clonotype: This may be a read error: a much more frequent sequence differs by one nucleotide. The chain uses TRBV19 and TRBJ2-5; possible D gene TRBD2, 5 bases. The CDR3 length is 13 residues. V was shortened by 7 bases and J by 9 bases, with 18 bases between the two germline ends. Germline CDR1 and CDR2: LNHDA and SQIVND (reference sequence). CDR3 amino acids: CASKVAPAGAQYF. The CDR3 DNA sequence: TGTGCCAGTAAGGTAGCGCCTGCTGGAGCCCAGTACTTC.